These 11 T cell receptor beta chains were sequenced from one sample in a study of regulatory and conventional T cells in RAG deficiency. The assay was immunoSEQ multiplex PCR, and TCRdb's table has in-frame clones only and misses some. The sample lists 8,700 or so clones, more than 70% occurring once. This sample also belongs to another study, concerning regulatory T cells. That work states: Primers: 52 TRBV forward and 13 TRBJ reverse.

Source material: CD8+ T cells sorted from blood. These receptors originate from a human donor in good health.

The rearrangement uses TRBV27 and TRBJ2-7, with D hard to call. The CDR3 has 14 amino acids. CDR1 MNHEY and CDR2 SMNVEV come from the germline V gene (reference sequence). Trimming removed 3 bases from V and 0 bases from J, with 9 bases in between. CDR3 nucleotides: TGTGCCAGCAGTTTTGTCTTAGGCTCCTACGAGCAGTACTTC. The encoded protein is CASSFVLGSYEQYF.

This clone appeared a few times. The chain is built from TRBV9 and TRBJ2-1, with 7 bases matching TRBD2. The J segment lost 7 bases and the V segment lost 4 bases, leaving 14 bases of the junction unmatched. CDR3 length: 16 residues. The germline CDR1 and CDR2 sequences are SGDLS and YYNGEE. CDR3 sequence reads: CASSSRTSGVRNEQFF. The CDR3 bases are TGTGCCAGCAGCTCCAGGACTAGTGGGGTGCGGAATGAGCAGTTCTTC.

The chain uses TRBV4-1 and TRBJ2-1, with 13 nucleotides matching TRBD2. V was pared by 0 bases and J by 8 bases, with 4 bases of the junction left unmatched. CDR1 MGHRA and CDR2 YSYEKL come from the germline V gene. CDR3 size: 16 residues. The CDR3 DNA reads TGCGCCAGCAGCCAAGAGGGGACTAGCGGGACGGATGAGCAGTTCTTC. Protein product: CASSQEGTSGTDEQFF.

V usage is TRBV5-1 and J usage is TRBJ2-7, with 7 bases matching TRBD1. V was clipped by 4 bases and J by 0 bases; unmatched bases: 7. This CDR3 contains 15 residues. In germline, CDR1 is SGHRS, CDR2 YFSETQ. The CDR3 is CASSGWTGASYEQYF. In nucleotides, the CDR3 is TGCGCCAGCAGCGGTTGGACAGGAGCCTCCTACGAGCAGTACTTC.

The genes are TRBV5-1 and TRBJ2-1; 11 bases agree with TRBD1. The CDR3 consists of 15 residues. J gave up 5 bases and V 4 bases, and 5 bases lay outside the gene matches. The V gene's germline CDR1 is SGHRS and CDR2 YFSETQ. This CDR3 is CASSRTGGSNNEQFF. CDR3 in DNA: TGCGCCAGCAGCCGGACAGGGGGCTCGAACAATGAGCAGTTCTTC.

The chain recombines TRBV9 with TRBJ2-1; either TRBD1 or TRBD2 may fit D (5 bases each). V lost 0 bases and J 3 bases, leaving 13 bases between the germline ends. The CDR3 consists of 16 residues. In germline, CDR1 is SGDLS, CDR2 YYNGEE. The CDR3 DNA follows: TGTGCCAGCAGCGTAGATGGGACGGCGGGCTACAATGAGCAGTTCTTC. Translated, it gives CASSVDGTAGYNEQFF.

This chain joins TRBV5-1 and TRBJ2-1; D remains ambiguous. Trimming pared 5 bases from V and 8 bases from J, leaving 14 bases between. CDR1 and CDR2 from the germline V gene are SGHRS and YFSETQ. CDR3 length: 13 amino acids. CDR3 in amino acids: CASRLGTTDEQFF. In nucleotides, the CDR3 is TGCGCCAGCAGGTTAGGCACGACCGATGAGCAGTTCTTC.

The chain uses TRBV28 and TRBJ2-7; 7 bases agree with TRBD1. The CDR3 consists of 14 residues. Per the germline V gene, CDR1 is MDHEN and CDR2 is SYDVKM. With 5 bases clipped from V and 0 bases from J, the junction kept 4 bases outside the gene matches. The CDR3 bases are TGTGCCAGCAGTCGGGACAGTCCCTCCTACGAGCAGTACTTC. This translates into CASSRDSPSYEQYF.

The chain links TRBV7-9 to TRBJ1-1, with D possibly being TRBD1 (5 bases). The V and J ends lost 5 bases and 8 bases respectively, with 12 bases between them. The CDR3 runs to 12 residues. Per germline, CDR1 SEHNR and CDR2 FQNEAQ (reference sequence). CDR3 DNA sequence: TGTGCCAGCAGCCTCGGACACCCAGAAGCTTTCTTT. Protein product: CASSLGHPEAFF.

The chain has TRBV7-9 and TRBJ2-5; tentatively, D is TRBD2 (5 bases). From germline, CDR1 is SEHNR and CDR2 FQNEAQ (reference sequence). V lost 8 bases and J lost 1, with 5 bases in between. This CDR3 is 11 amino acids long. The CDR3 sequence is CASRGQETQYF. The CDR3 DNA reads TGTGCCAGCCGGGGCCAAGAGACCCAGTACTTC.

CDR3 nucleotides: TGTGCCACCCTTCCCTATAGCACAGATACGCAGTATTTT. This sequence encodes CATLPYSTDTQYF. The genes are TRBV25-1 and TRBJ2-3, with unresolved D. Germline V gene sequence: CDR1 MGHDK, CDR2 SYGVNS. This CDR3 spans 13 amino acids. V gave up 10 bases and J gave up 0 bases, with 11 bases separating them.